This T cell receptor beta chain was observed in a study of response to subunit inactivated influenza vaccine. General observations from the study: Seasonal influenza vaccination, on each occasion, was suggested by the authors to recruit few new T cells.

CDR1 SEHNR and CDR2 FQNEAQ come from the germline V gene (reference sequence). The V end was cut by 1 base, the J end by 1 base, with 17 bases between. The CDR3 runs to 17 residues. A word on this clonotype: The antigen remains undetermined.

TCRdb passed the RT-PCR reads through MiXCR, listing each CDR3 protein once. The sample lists around 790,000 distinct CDR3 sequences; 21% were seen once. Sequenced material: PBMCs from blood, taken 5 to 6 days after vaccination. The clonotype was recovered from a man aged 50 to 60 who received an inactivated influenza vaccine. The chain is built from TRBV7-9 and TRBJ2-7; D might be TRBD2 (6 bases). The CDR3 sequence is CASSLGPGSGQSYEQYF. CDR3 bases: TGTGCCAGCAGCTTAGGCCCCGGGAGCGGCCAGTCCTACGAGCAGTACTTC. The whole variable domain, filled in from reference TRBV7-9 and TRBJ2-7, reads DTGVSQNPRHKITKRGQNVTFRCDPISEHNRLYWYRQTLGQGPEFLTYFQNEAQLEKSRLLSDRFSAERPKGSFSTLEIQRTEQGDSAMYLCASSLGPGSGQSYEQYFGPGTRLTVT.